This T cell receptor beta chain was profiled in a study of cytomegalovirus exposure and HLA in healthy donors. PCR primers comprised 60 Vbeta and 13 Jbeta primers. The assay was immunoSEQ multiplex PCR, and TCRdb's table has in-frame clones only and misses some. The sample carries about 150,000 clones, about 73% recorded once. Study results and caveats: It was reportedly the case that the classifier diagnosed cytomegalovirus status with high specificity and sensitivity.

The germline CDR1 and CDR2 sequences are SGHRS and YFSETQ. The trim removed 4 bases at V and 8 bases at J, leaving 10 bases unmatched. The CDR3 is made up of 15 amino acids. Points on this clone: The antigen remains undetermined.

The sample comprised PBMCs. This chain uses TRBV5-1 with TRBJ2-1; 9 nucleotides align to TRBD2. The clonotype was recovered from a woman aged 55-70 years in good health and CMV-seropositive. CDR3 sequence: CASSGNSGRRDEQFF. The CDR3 coding sequence is TGCGCCAGCAGCGGGAATAGCGGGAGAAGGGATGAGCAGTTCTTC.